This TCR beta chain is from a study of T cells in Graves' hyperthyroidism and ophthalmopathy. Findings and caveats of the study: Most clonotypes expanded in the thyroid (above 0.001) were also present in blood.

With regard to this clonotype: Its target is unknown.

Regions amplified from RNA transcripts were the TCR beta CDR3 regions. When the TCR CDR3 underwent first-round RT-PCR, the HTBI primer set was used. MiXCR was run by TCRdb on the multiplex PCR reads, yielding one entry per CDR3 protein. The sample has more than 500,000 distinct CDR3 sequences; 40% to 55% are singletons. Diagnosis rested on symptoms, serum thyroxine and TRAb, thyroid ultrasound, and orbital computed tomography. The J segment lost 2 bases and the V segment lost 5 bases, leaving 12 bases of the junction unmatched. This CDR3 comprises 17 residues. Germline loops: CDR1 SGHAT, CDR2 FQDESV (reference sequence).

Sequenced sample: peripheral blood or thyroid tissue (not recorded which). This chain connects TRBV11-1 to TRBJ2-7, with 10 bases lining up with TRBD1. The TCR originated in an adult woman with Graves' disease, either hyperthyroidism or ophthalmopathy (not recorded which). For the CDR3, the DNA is TGTGCCAGCAGCATTCGCCGGACAGGGGGGTCGACCTACGAGCAGTACTTC. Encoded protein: CASSIRRTGGSTYEQYF.